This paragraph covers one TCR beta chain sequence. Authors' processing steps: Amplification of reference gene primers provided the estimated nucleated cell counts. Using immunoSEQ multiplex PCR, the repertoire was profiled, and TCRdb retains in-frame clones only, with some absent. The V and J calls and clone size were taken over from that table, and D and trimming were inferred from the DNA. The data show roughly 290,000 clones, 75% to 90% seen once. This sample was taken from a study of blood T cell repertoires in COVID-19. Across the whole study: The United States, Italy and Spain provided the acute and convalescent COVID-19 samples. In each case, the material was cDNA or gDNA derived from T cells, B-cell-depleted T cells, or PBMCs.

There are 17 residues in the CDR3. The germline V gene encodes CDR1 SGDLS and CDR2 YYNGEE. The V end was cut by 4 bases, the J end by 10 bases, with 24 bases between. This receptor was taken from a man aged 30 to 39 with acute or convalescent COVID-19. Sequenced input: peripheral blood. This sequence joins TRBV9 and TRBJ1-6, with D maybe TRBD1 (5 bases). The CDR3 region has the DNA TGTGCCAGCAGCACTCAACCCGCGGGGGGAGAGGGCTCACCCCTCCACTTT. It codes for CASSTQPAGGEGSPLHF.